One and the same sample provided the 10 T cell receptor beta chains below, sequenced in a study of blood T cell repertoires in COVID-19. Assay used: immunoSEQ multiplex PCR; TCRdb lists only in-frame clones, some missing. This table has approximately 210,000 clones, over 75% appearing once. Source material: peripheral blood. These receptors originate from a woman in her thirties or forties with acute or convalescent COVID-19.

This chain links TRBV6-6 with TRBJ1-1; TRBD1 might be the D (5 bases). The germline gives CDR1 MNHNY, CDR2 SVGAGI (reference sequence). Trimming took off 8 bases at V and 1 base at J, with 11 bases between the two ends. CDR3 length: 13 residues. The CDR3 region has the DNA TGTGCCAGCTCACGACAGAGGAACACTGAAGCTTTCTTT. This encodes CASSRQRNTEAFF.

The gene calls are TRBV29-1 and TRBJ2-2, with a possible D match to TRBD1 (5 bases). The CDR3 spans 14 residues. CDR1 is SQVTM and CDR2 is ANQGSEA in the germline V gene. V dropped 4 bases and J dropped 1 base, with 10 bases sitting between them. The CDR3 here is CSVGQQGNTGELFF. Written as DNA, the CDR3 is TGCAGCGTTGGTCAGCAGGGGAACACCGGGGAGCTGTTTTTT.

The genes are TRBV2 and TRBJ1-2; no reliable D call. This CDR3 region has 13 residues. From germline, CDR1 is SNHLY and CDR2 FYNNEI. Trimming removed 3 bases at V and 3 bases at J, with 8 bases between. CDR3 amino acids: CASSDGSYYGYTF. CDR3 in DNA: TGTGCCAGCAGTGACGGGTCATACTATGGCTACACCTTC. Looking up the rest from reference TRBV2 and TRBJ1-2 gives the full variable domain: EPEVTQTPSHQVTQMGQEVILRCVPISNHLYFYWYRQILGQKVEFLVSFYNNEISEKSEIFDDQFSVERPDGSNFTLKIRSTKLEDSAMYFCASSDGSYYGYTFGSGTRLTVV.

J is TRBJ1-6 and V is TRBV19; D unresolved. Germline V gene lookup returns CDR1 LNHDA and CDR2 SQIVND (reference sequence). V was cut by 4 bases and J by 11 bases, with 9 bases left in between. The CDR3 runs 12 residues. The CDR3 region has the DNA TGTGCCAGTAGTAGTGGCCGAACACCCCTCCACTTT. Protein: CASSSGRTPLHF.

The chain has TRBV4-1 and TRBJ2-5; 8 bases agree with TRBD2. Germline V lookup: CDR1 MGHRA, CDR2 YSYEKL. The trim removed 4 bases at V and 2 bases at J, leaving 9 bases unmatched. The CDR3 loop spans 16 amino acids. The CDR3 spells CASSPGGGPSQETQYF. CDR3 sequence (DNA): TGCGCCAGCAGCCCGGGAGGGGGGCCCTCTCAAGAGACCCAGTACTTC.

The chain recombines TRBV2 with TRBJ1-2, with D perhaps matching TRBD1 (6 bases). V lost 6 bases to trimming and J lost 0 bases, with 8 bases between them. The CDR3 extends over 13 amino acids. Per germline, CDR1 SNHLY and CDR2 FYNNEI. CDR3 nucleotide sequence: TGTGCCAGCAGGGACAGAGCTAACTATGGCTACACCTTC. Protein: CASRDRANYGYTF.

This chain uses TRBV19 with TRBJ1-1; the D gene is possibly TRBD1 (6 bases). The V and J ends lost 4 bases and 4 bases respectively, with 16 bases between them. The germline gives CDR1 LNHDA, CDR2 SQIVND (reference sequence). The CDR3 consists of 15 residues. In DNA form, the CDR3 reads TGTGCCAGTAGTACCATACAGGGTGTTAGCACTGAAGCTTTCTTT. It translates to CASSTIQGVSTEAFF. The entire variable domain, with the rest obtained from reference TRBV19 and TRBJ1-1, is as follows: DGGITQSPKYLFRKEGQNVTLSCEQNLNHDAMYWYRQDPGQGLRLIYYSQIVNDFQKGDIAEGYSVSREKKESFPLTVTSAQKNPTAFYLCASSTIQGVSTEAFFGQGTRLTVV.

The rearrangement joins TRBV18 to TRBJ1-2; 7 positions agree with TRBD1. The CDR3 has 14 amino acids. Germline assignment: CDR1 KGHSH and CDR2 LQKENI. Trimming at V came to 6 bases and at J to 5 bases, leaving 9 bases not matched to a gene. CDR3 sequence (DNA): TGTGCCAGCTCGCAGGGACAGTTGATTTATGGCTACACCTTC. Its protein product is CASSQGQLIYGYTF.

The rearrangement uses TRBV24-1 and TRBJ1-2; D remains unclear. Trimming stripped 2 bases from V and 7 bases from J, with 22 bases between. The germline gives CDR1 KGHDR, CDR2 SFDVKD. The CDR3 has 17 amino acids. CDR3: CATSDSRKSGPFGGYTF. CDR3 nucleotides: TGTGCCACCAGTGATTCCAGAAAAAGCGGGCCTTTTGGTGGCTACACCTTC.

This clone has only a few counts. The chain joins TRBV7-8 to TRBJ1-2; D gene uncertain. Trimming cost V 3 bases and J 3 bases, with 17 bases left between them. Per germline, CDR1 SGHVS and CDR2 FQNEAQ. The CDR3 is 16 residues long. The CDR3 here is CASSFSGRTPDYGYTF. The CDR3 region has the DNA TGTGCCAGCAGCTTTTCAGGAAGGACTCCCGACTATGGCTACACCTTC. The full variable domain, completed using reference TRBV7-8 and TRBJ1-2, is GAGVSQSPRYKVAKRGQDVALRCDPISGHVSLFWYQQALGQGPEFLTYFQNEAQLDKSGLPSDRFFAERPEGSVSTLKIQRTQQEDSAVYLCASSFSGRTPDYGYTFGSGTRLTVV.